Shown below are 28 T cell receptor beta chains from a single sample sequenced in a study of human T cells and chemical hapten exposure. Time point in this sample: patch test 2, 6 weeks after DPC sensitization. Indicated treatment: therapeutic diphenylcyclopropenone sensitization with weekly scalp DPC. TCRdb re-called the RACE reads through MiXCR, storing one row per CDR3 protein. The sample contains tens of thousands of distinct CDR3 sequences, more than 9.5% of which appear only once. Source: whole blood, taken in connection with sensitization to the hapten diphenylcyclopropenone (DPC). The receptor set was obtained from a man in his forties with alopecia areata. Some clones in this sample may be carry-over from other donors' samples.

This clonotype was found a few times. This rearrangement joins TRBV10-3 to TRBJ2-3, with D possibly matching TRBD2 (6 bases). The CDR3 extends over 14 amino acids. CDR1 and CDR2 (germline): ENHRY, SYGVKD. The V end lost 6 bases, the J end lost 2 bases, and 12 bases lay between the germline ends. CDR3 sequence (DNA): TGTGCCATCAGCGAAACTAGCCTCACAGATACGCAGTATTTT. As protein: CAISETSLTDTQYF.

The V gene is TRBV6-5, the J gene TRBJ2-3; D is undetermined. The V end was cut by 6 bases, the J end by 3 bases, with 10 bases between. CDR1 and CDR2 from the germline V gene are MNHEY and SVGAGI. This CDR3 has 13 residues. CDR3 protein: CASRIDGTDTQYF. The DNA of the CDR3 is TGTGCCAGCAGAATCGACGGGACAGATACGCAGTATTTT.

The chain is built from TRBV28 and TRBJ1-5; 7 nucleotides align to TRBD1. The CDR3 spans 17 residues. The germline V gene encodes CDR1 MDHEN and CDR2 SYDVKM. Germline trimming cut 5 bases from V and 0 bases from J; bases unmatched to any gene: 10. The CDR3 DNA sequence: TGTGCCAGCAGTCCCCAAGGAGGGGGCTATAGCAATCAGCCCCAGCATTTT. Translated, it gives CASSPQGGGYSNQPQHF.

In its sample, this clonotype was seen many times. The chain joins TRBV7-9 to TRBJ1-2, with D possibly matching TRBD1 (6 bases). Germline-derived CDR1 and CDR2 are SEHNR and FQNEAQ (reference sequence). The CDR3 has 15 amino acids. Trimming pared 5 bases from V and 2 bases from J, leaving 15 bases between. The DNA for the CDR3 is TGTGCCAGCAGCGACAGGCGAAATCCGAACTATGGCTACACCTTC. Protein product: CASSDRRNPNYGYTF.

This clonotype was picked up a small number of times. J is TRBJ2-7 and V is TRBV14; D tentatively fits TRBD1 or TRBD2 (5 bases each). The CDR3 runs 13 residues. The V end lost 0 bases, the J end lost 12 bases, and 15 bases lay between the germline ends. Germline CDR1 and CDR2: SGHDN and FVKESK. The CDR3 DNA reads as TGTGCCAGCAGCCAAGATCGGGGCCTTAGTAGGTACTTC. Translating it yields CASSQDRGLSRYF.

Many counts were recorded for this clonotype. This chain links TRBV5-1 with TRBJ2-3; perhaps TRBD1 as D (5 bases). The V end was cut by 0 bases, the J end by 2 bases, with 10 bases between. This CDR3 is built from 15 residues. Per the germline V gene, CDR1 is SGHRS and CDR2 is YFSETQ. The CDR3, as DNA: TGCGCCAGCAGCTTGGCAGGGAACCCCACAGATACGCAGTATTTT. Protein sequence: CASSLAGNPTDTQYF.

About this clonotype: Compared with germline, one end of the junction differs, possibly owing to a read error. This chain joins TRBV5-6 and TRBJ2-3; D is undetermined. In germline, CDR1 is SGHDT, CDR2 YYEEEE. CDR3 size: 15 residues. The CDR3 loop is CASSLAEQSGDSQYF. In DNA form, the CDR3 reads TGTGCCAGCAGCTTGGCCGAACAGTCTGGAGATTCGCAGTATTTT.

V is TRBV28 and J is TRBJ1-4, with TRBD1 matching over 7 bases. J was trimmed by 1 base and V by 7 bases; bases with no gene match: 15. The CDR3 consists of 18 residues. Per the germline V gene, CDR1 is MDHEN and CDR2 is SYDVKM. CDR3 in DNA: TGTGCCAGCATCGATTACCCGGGACAGCCTGGAACTAATGAAAAACTGTTTTTT. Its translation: CASIDYPGQPGTNEKLFF. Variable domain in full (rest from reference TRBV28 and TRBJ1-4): DVKVTQSSRYLVKRTGEKVFLECVQDMDHENMFWYRQDPGLGLRLIYFSYDVKMKEKGDIPEGYSVSREKKERFSLILESASTNQTSMYLCASIDYPGQPGTNEKLFFGSGTQLSVL.

The CDR3 sequence is CASSPGRTHDEQFF. The CDR3 coding sequence is TGTGCCAGCAGCCCGGGTAGGACTCATGATGAGCAGTTCTTC. The rearrangement uses TRBV11-3 and TRBJ2-1; a weak D match, TRBD2 (5 bases). The CDR3 has 14 residues. V dropped 5 bases and J dropped 8 bases, with 16 bases sitting between them. Germline values: CDR1 SGHNT, CDR2 YENEEA.

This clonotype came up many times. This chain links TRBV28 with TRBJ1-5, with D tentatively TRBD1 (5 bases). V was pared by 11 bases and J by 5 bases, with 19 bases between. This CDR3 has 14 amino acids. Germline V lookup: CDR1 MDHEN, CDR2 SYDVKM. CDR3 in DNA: TGTGCCGCACGGGAGGGAGGGGAAGATCAGCCCCAGCATTTT. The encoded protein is CAAREGGEDQPQHF.

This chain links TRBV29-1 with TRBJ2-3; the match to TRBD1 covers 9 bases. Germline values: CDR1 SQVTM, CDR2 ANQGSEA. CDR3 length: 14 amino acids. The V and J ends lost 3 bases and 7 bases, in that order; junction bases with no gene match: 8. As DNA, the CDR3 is TGCAGCGTTGAGGGACAGGGTATAGTTAATACGCAGTATTTT. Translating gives CSVEGQGIVNTQYF.

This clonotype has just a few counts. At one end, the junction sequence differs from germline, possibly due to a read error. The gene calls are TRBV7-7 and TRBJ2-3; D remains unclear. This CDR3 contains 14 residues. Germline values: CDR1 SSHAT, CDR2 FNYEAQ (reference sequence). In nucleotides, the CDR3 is TGTGCTAGCAGCTTTGGCCCCGGCGAGGATACGCAGTATTTT. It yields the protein CASSFGPGEDTQYF.

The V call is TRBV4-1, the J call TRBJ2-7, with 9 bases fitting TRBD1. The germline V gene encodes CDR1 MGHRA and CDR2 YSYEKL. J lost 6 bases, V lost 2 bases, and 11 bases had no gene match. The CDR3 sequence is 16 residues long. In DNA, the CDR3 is TGCGCCAGCAGCCAACTTCCGGGACAGGGCCTCTCCGAGCAGTACTTC. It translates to CASSQLPGQGLSEQYF.

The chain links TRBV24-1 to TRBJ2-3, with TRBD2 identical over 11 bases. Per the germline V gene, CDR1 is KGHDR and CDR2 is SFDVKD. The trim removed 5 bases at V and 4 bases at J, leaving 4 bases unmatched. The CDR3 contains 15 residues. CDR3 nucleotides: TGTGCCACCAGTGCCCTAGCGGGAGGTCCAGATACGCAGTATTTT. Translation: CATSALAGGPDTQYF.

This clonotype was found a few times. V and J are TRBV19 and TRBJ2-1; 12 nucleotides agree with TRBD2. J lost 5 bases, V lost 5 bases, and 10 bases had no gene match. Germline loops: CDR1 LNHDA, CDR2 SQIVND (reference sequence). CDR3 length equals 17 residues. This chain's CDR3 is CASSFDPSGRADNEQFF. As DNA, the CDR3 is TGTGCCAGTAGTTTCGACCCTAGCGGGAGGGCGGACAATGAGCAGTTCTTC.

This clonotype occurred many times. The CDR3 is CASSVRGDQPQHF. As DNA, the CDR3 is TGTGCCAGCAGTGTCAGGGGGGATCAGCCCCAGCATTTT. This chain connects TRBV2 to TRBJ1-5; 7 bases map to TRBD1. Unmatched junction bases numbered 2, after V lost 4 bases and J lost 5 bases. The CDR3 length is 13 residues. Germline V gene lookup returns CDR1 SNHLY and CDR2 FYNNEI.

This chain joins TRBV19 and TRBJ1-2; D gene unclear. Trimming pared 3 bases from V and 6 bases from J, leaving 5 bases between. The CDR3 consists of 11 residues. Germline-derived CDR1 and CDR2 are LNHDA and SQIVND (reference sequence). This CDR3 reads CASSIRDGYTF. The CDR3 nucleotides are TGTGCCAGTAGTATTCGGGATGGCTACACCTTC. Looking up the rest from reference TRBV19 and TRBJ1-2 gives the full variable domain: DGGITQSPKYLFRKEGQNVTLSCEQNLNHDAMYWYRQDPGQGLRLIYYSQIVNDFQKGDIAEGYSVSREKKESFPLTVTSAQKNPTAFYLCASSIRDGYTFGSGTRLTVV.

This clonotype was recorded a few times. Here the CDR3 DNA reads TGTGCCAGCGGACTAGCGTCCTACGAGCAGTACTTC. Encoded protein: CASGLASYEQYF. The chain joins TRBV27 to TRBJ2-7; 9 nucleotides match TRBD2. The CDR3 covers 12 residues. Trimming removed 8 bases from V and 1 base from J; junction bases left unmatched: 0. Germline V gene data show CDR1 as MNHEY and CDR2 as SMNVEV (reference sequence).

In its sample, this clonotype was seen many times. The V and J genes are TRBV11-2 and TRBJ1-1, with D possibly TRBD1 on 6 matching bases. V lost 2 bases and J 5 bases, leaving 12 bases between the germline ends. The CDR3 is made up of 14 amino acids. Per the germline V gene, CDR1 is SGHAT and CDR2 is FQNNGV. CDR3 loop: CASSLIQGWTEAFF. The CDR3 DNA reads TGTGCCAGCAGCTTAATACAGGGTTGGACTGAAGCTTTCTTT. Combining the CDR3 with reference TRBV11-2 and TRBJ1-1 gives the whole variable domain EAGVAQSPRYKIIEKRQSVAFWCNPISGHATLYWYQQILGQGPKLLIQFQNNGVVDDSQLPKDRFSAERLKGVDSTLKIQPAKLEDSAVYLCASSLIQGWTEAFFGQGTRLTVV.

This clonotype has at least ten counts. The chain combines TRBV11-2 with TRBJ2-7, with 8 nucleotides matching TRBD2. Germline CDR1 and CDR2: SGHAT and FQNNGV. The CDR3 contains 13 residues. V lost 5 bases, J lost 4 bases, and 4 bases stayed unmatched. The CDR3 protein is CASSRSGKYEQYV. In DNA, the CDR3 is TGTGCCAGCAGCCGTAGCGGGAAATACGAGCAGTACGTC.

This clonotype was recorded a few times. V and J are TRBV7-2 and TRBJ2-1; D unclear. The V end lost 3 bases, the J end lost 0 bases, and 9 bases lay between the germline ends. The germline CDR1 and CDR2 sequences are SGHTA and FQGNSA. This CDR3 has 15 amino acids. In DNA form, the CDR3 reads TGTGCCAGCAGCTTCTCAGATAGCTCCTACAATGAGCAGTTCTTC. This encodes CASSFSDSSYNEQFF.

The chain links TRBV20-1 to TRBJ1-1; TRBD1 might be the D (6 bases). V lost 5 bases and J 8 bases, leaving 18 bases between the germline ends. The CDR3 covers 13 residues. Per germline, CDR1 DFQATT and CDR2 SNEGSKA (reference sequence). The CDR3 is CSASFGGGLEAFF. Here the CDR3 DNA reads TGCAGTGCTTCCTTTGGAGGGGGTTTGGAAGCTTTCTTT.

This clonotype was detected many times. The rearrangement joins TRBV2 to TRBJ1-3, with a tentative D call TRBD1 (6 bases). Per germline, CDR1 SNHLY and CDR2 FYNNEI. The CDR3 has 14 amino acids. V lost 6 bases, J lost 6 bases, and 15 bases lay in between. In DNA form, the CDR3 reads TGTGCCAGCAGGGCAGGGGCGTTGTTAAACACCATATATTTT. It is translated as CASRAGALLNTIYF.

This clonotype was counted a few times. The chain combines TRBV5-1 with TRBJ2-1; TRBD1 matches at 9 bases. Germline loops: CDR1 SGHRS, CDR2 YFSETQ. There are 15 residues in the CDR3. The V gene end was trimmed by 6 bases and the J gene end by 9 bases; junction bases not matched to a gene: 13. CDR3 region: CASTLDGTGSREQFF. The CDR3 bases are TGCGCCAGCACTCTGGACGGGACAGGGTCCCGTGAGCAGTTCTTC. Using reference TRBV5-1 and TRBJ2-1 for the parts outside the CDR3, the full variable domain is KAGVTQTPRYLIKTRGQQVTLSCSPISGHRSVSWYQQTPGQGLQFLFEYFSETQRNKGNFPGRFSGRQFSNSRSEMNVSTLELGDSALYLCASTLDGTGSREQFFGPGTRLTVL.

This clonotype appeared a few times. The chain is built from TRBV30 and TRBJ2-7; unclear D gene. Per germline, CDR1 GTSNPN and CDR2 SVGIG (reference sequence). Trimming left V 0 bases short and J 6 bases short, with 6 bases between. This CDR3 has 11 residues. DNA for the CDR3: TGTGCCTGGAGTGTAGTCGGCGAGCAGTACTTC. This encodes CAWSVVGEQYF.

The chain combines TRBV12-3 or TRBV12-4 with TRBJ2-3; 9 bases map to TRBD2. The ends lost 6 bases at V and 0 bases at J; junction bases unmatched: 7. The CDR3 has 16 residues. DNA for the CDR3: TGTGCCAGCAGACTCACTAGCGGGCCGAGCACAGATACGCAGTATTTT. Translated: CASRLTSGPSTDTQYF.

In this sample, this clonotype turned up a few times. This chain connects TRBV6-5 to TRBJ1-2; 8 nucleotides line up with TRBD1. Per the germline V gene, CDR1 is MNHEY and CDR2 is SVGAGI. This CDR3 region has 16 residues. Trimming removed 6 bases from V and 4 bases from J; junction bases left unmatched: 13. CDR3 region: CASSVGGQGTLYGYTF. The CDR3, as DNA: TGTGCCAGCAGCGTCGGCGGACAGGGAACCCTCTATGGCTACACCTTC.

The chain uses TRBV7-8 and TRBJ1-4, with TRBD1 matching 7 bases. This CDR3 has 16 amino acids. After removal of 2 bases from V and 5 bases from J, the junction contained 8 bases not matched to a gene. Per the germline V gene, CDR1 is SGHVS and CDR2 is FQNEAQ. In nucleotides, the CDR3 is TGTGCCAGCAGCTTACGTTTGGCAGGGGGGAATGAAAAACTGTTTTTT. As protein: CASSLRLAGGNEKLFF.